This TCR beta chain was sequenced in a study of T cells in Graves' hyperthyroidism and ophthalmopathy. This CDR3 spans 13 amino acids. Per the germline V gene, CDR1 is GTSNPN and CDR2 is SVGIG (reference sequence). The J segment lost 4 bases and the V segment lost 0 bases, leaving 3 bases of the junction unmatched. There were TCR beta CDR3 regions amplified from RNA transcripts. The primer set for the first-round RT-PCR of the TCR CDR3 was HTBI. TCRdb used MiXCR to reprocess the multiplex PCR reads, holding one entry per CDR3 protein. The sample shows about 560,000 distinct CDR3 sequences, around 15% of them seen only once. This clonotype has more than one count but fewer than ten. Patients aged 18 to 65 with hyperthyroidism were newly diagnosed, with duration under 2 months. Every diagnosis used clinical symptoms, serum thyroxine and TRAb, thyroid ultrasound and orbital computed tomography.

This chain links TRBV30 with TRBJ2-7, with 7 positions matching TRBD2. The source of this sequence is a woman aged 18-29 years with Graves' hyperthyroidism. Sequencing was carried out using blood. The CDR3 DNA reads TGTGCCTGGAGTGTGGCGGGAGAGTACGAGCAGTACTTC. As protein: CAWSVAGEYEQYF. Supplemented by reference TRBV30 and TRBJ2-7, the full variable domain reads SQTIHQWPATLVQPVGSPLSLECTVEGTSNPNLYWYRQAAGRGLQLLFYSVGIGQISSEVPQNLSASRPQDRQFILSSKKLLLSDSGFYLCAWSVAGEYEQYFGPGTRLTVT.